This T cell receptor (beta chain) is drawn from a study of blood T cell repertoires in COVID-19. This clone has a handful of counts. Source study methods: How many nucleated cells were present was estimated from reference gene primer amplification. Clones were read by immunoSEQ multiplex PCR, and TCRdb kept only the in-frame ones, dropping some. That table supplies the V and J calls and clone size; D and trimming were determined from the DNA. The sample holds 55,000 to 75,000 clones, about nine tenths seen once. Sequenced material: peripheral blood. This clonotype was obtained from a man in his fifties or sixties with active COVID-19.

The CDR3 DNA follows: TGTGCCAGCAGCCCCGATCTAGCCCGGCCCACTGAAGCTTTCTTT. It is translated as CASSPDLARPTEAFF. The genes are TRBV4-2 and TRBJ1-1; D is unclear. The CDR3 runs 15 residues. The V end lost 4 bases, the J end lost 4 bases, and 16 bases lay between the germline ends. Germline V gene sequence: CDR1 LGHNA, CDR2 YNFKEQ.